This T cell receptor beta chain was documented in a study of blood T cells in healthy people across ages. General study points: Higher diversity, along with more naive CD4+ cells, distinguished long-lived donors from aged donors. Estimated diversity, derived from one million T cells, was regarded as an underestimate.

V lost 7 bases and J lost 11, with 20 bases in between. Per the germline V gene, CDR1 is DFQATT and CDR2 is SNEGSKA (reference sequence). The CDR3 is 12 residues long. Alongside a J-beta primer mix, a sample-barcoded 5' primer served in a second PCR lasting 7 to 11 cycles. Through a template-switch adaptor with 12 random nucleotides, each cDNA molecule received a tag. TCRdb re-derived calls from the 5' RACE reads in MiXCR, one entry per CDR3 protein. The data show about 730,000 distinct CDR3 sequences, about 42% seen once. Note on this clonotype: The antigen remains undetermined.

The authors isolated at least 6.5 million PBMCs per sample. This chain uses TRBV20-1 with TRBJ2-5; D might be TRBD1 or TRBD2, each matching 5 bases. Material for sequencing was blood. The receptor comes from a woman aged 55-70 years in good health. The CDR3 DNA is TGCAGTGTCCAGAGGGTGAGGGGTGGGCAGTACTTC. It translates to CSVQRVRGGQYF.